Each of the 15 T cell receptor beta chains below was sequenced from the same sample in a study of Ad26.COV2.S vaccination and SARS-CoV-2 variants. TCRdb's copy holds only in-frame clones and misses some; the assay was immunoSEQ multiplex PCR. The repertoire holds around 370,000 clones, with approximately 84% as singletons. Treatment in this sample: roughly 20 received Ad26.COV2.S at low or high dose, single or two shots; 5 received placebo; per-sample allocation not given. Sample collection was performed on day 63 after the first vaccine or placebo injection. The sample consisted of peripheral blood, taken in a trial of Ad26.COV2.S vaccine versus placebo. These TCRs come from a person aged 18 to 65 who received the Ad26.COV2.S COVID-19 vaccine or a placebo.

This chain connects TRBV6-2 or TRBV6-3 to TRBJ2-3; no clear D gene. The length of the CDR3 is 14 residues. Looked up from germline, CDR1 is MNHEY and CDR2 is SVGEGT. Trimming removed 2 bases from V and 2 bases from J, with 8 bases in between. In DNA, the CDR3 is TGTGCCAGCAGTTACCGTGGCAACACAGATACGCAGTATTTT. This translates into CASSYRGNTDTQYF.

J is TRBJ2-7 and V is TRBV18; D is undetermined. The V gene's germline CDR1 is KGHSH and CDR2 LQKENI. The CDR3 loop spans 14 amino acids. Trimming stripped 0 bases from V and 2 bases from J, with 8 bases between. Written as DNA, the CDR3 is TGTGCCAGCTCACCACCCCACAGTACCTACGAGCAGTACTTC. Protein: CASSPPHSTYEQYF.

The chain has TRBV6-1 and TRBJ1-5; 7 bases agree with TRBD1. CDR3 length equals 16 residues. Unmatched junction bases numbered 7, after V lost 0 bases and J lost 5 bases. Germline V gene lookup returns CDR1 MNHNS and CDR2 SASEGT. CDR3 bases: TGTGCCAGCAGTGAAGCCCGATTACAGGGGTATCAGCCCCAGCATTTT. Its protein is CASSEARLQGYQPQHF.

The chain couples TRBV7-9 to TRBJ1-4, with 10 bases identical to TRBD1. CDR1 SEHNR and CDR2 FQNEAQ come from the germline V gene (reference sequence). This CDR3 region has 15 residues. V lost 3 bases and J lost 8; bases outside the gene matches: 6. The CDR3 is CASSLDRGKHEKLFF. Here the CDR3 DNA reads TGTGCCAGCAGCTTGGACAGGGGGAAACACGAAAAACTGTTTTTT.

J is TRBJ2-5 and V is TRBV12-3 or TRBV12-4, with TRBD1 as a possible D gene (6 bases). This CDR3 contains 13 residues. The ends were cut back, 3 bases at V and 11 bases at J, with 16 bases in the middle. This CDR3 is CASSLDSLVSQYF. In nucleotides, the CDR3 is TGTGCCAGCAGTTTGGACAGTCTGGTATCGCAGTACTTC.

The rearrangement joins TRBV5-1 to TRBJ2-7; possible D gene TRBD1, 6 bases. Trimming left V 4 bases short and J 5 bases short, with 19 bases between. Germline V CDR1 and CDR2: SGHRS, YFSETQ. The CDR3 consists of 15 residues. The CDR3 sequence is CASSRPMTGVNEQYF. DNA for the CDR3: TGCGCCAGCAGCCGCCCCATGACAGGCGTCAACGAGCAGTACTTC.

This chain links TRBV6-5 with TRBJ1-1, with 11 bases fitting TRBD1. Losses at the gene ends were 2 bases for V and 5 bases for J; bases not matched to a gene: 4. Germline values: CDR1 MNHEY, CDR2 SVGAGI. The CDR3 has 15 residues. CDR3 in amino acids: CASSYPGQGATEAFF. The CDR3 DNA reads TGTGCCAGCAGTTACCCCGGACAGGGGGCGACTGAAGCTTTCTTT.

This chain links TRBV5-1 with TRBJ1-2; D gene uncertain. Germline V gene sequence: CDR1 SGHRS, CDR2 YFSETQ. V was cut by 1 base and J by 3 bases, with 10 bases left in between. The CDR3 has 14 residues. In DNA form, the CDR3 reads TGCGCCAGCAGCTTGTTTTCAGACGACTATGGCTACACCTTC. Translation: CASSLFSDDYGYTF.

The V and J genes are TRBV7-2 and TRBJ2-3; D is unresolved. The CDR3 runs 14 residues. V lost 5 bases and J 0 bases, leaving 9 bases between the germline ends. CDR1 SGHTA and CDR2 FQGNSA come from the germline V gene. The CDR3 sequence: CASSPTSSTDTQYF. The CDR3 DNA reads as TGTGCCAGCAGCCCCACGTCTAGCACAGATACGCAGTATTTT.

The rearrangement uses TRBV4-3 and TRBJ2-7, with D tentatively TRBD1 or TRBD2 (5 bases each). This CDR3 is built from 14 residues. V lost 1 base, J lost 7 bases, and 14 bases lay in between. The germline V gene encodes CDR1 LGHNA and CDR2 YSLEER. The CDR3 coding sequence is TGCGCCAGCAGCCAAGTCTCTGGGACGCGGGAGCAGTACTTC. The encoded protein is CASSQVSGTREQYF.

This clone has a handful of counts. The chain has TRBV14 and TRBJ2-2; TRBD2 is a possible D gene (5 bases). V was clipped by 1 base and J by 3 bases, with 9 bases between them. The CDR3 runs 15 residues. The V gene's germline CDR1 is SGHDN and CDR2 FVKESK. The CDR3, as DNA: TGTGCCAGCAGCCAAGCTAGAGGGTACACCGGGGAGCTGTTTTTT. It translates to CASSQARGYTGELFF.

The rearrangement uses TRBV7-9 and TRBJ2-5, with 10 positions matching TRBD1. Trimming took 5 bases from V and 3 from J; bases not matched to a gene: 12. Looked up from germline, CDR1 is SEHNR and CDR2 is FQNEAQ (reference sequence). The length of the CDR3 is 17 residues. CDR3 DNA: TGTGCCAGCAGCGAGTTAGCCGGGACAGGGGATGAAGAGACCCAGTACTTC. Translating it yields CASSELAGTGDEETQYF.

The chain uses TRBV24-1 and TRBJ2-5, with 7 bases that match TRBD1. V lost 4 bases to trimming and J lost 2 bases; unmatched junction nucleotides: 3. Germline V gene sequence: CDR1 KGHDR, CDR2 SFDVKD. This CDR3 is 14 amino acids long. The CDR3 DNA reads as TGTGCCACCAGTGAAGCAGGGGGTCAAGAGACCCAGTACTTC. Amino acid sequence: CATSEAGGQETQYF.

This chain links TRBV9 with TRBJ2-2, with D tentatively TRBD1 (5 bases). This CDR3 region has 14 residues. Deletions cut 5 bases from V and 7 bases from J, with 15 bases between. Germline assignment: CDR1 SGDLS and CDR2 YYNGEE. CDR3 region: CASSRTRAFGELFF. CDR3 DNA: TGTGCCAGCAGTCGAACCAGGGCGTTCGGGGAGCTGTTTTTT.

The chain combines TRBV2 with TRBJ1-4, with D unresolved. V was clipped by 4 bases and J by 6 bases, with 18 bases between them. The CDR3 is made up of 16 amino acids. Germline V gene data show CDR1 as SNHLY and CDR2 as FYNNEI. CDR3 DNA sequence: TGTGCCAGCAGTGGGCAGATTCCCGGGTTGGATGAAAAACTGTTTTTT. As protein: CASSGQIPGLDEKLFF.